This T cell receptor beta chain emerged from a study of beta chain features in type 1 diabetes. A CD45RO/CCR7/CD25/CD127/CD95/CD27 panel sorted naive, central memory, regulatory and stem cell-like memory CD4+ cells. Study-wide findings and caveats: TCRB CDR3s from Type 1 diabetes patients were moderately but significantly shorter in all four CD4+ subsets. Type 1 diabetes patients had VDJ junctions that carried fewer insertions and more deletions.

Expressed TCRB transcripts were sequenced after all isolated RNA was converted to cDNA. Measured with immunoSEQ multiplex PCR; TCRdb has only the in-frame clones, and not every one. This table has about 660,000 clones, around 15% appearing once. Germline V lookup: CDR1 MDHEN, CDR2 SYDVKM. The CDR3 is made up of 14 amino acids. Trimming stripped 3 bases from V and 9 bases from J, with 12 bases between. Comment on this clone: Its antigen is undetermined.

The clonotype was recovered from a man between 18 and 29 years old with type 1 diabetes. Sequencing was carried out using naive CD4+ T cells from blood. The V call is TRBV28, the J call TRBJ1-6; a possible D gene is TRBD1 (5 bases). CDR3 sequence (DNA): TGTGCCAGCAGTTTGGGCGGACACCTTTCACCCCTCCACTTT. Protein: CASSLGGHLSPLHF. The entire variable domain, with the rest obtained from reference TRBV28 and TRBJ1-6, is as follows: DVKVTQSSRYLVKRTGEKVFLECVQDMDHENMFWYRQDPGLGLRLIYFSYDVKMKEKGDIPEGYSVSREKKERFSLILESASTNQTSMYLCASSLGGHLSPLHFGNGTRLTVT.